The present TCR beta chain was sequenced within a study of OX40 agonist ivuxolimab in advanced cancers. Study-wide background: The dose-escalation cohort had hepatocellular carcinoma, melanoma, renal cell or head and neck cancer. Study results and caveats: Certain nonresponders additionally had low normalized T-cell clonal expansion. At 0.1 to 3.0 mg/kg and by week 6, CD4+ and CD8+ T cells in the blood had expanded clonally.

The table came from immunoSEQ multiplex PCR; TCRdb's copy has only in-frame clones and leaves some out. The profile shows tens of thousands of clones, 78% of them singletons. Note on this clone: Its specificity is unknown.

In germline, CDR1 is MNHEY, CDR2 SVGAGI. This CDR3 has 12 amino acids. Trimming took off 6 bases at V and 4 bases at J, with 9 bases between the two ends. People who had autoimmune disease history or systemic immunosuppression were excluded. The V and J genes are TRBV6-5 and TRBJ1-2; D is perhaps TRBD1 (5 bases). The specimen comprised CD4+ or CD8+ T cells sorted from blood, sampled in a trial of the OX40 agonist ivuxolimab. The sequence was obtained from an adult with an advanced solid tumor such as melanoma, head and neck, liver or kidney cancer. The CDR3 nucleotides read TGTGCCAGCAGCCCGGACACCTATGGCTACACCTTC. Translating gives CASSPDTYGYTF.